This T cell receptor beta chain comes out of a study of sequential checkpoint blockade in melanoma. CDR1 and CDR2 (germline): SEHNR, FQNEAQ (reference sequence). The CDR3 is 14 amino acids. With V trimmed by 0 bases and J by 2 bases, 1 base remained unmatched. The data were produced by immunoSEQ multiplex PCR, yet TCRdb's version contains in-frame clones alone and is incomplete. This sample has 32,000 or so clones; approximately 77% occur once, and the top ten carry about 17%. Stated treatment: randomized to nivolumab then ipilimumab (arm A) or the reverse (arm B). This specimen consisted of CD8+ T cells sorted from blood (inferred from file names), obtained from a patient given nivolumab and ipilimumab in sequence. The clonotype comes from a human donor with melanoma. The gene calls are TRBV7-9 and TRBJ2-7; 7 nucleotides agree with TRBD1. The CDR3 DNA sequence: TGTGCCAGCAGCTTAGCTGGGACAGCCTACGAGCAGTACTTC. Protein sequence: CASSLAGTAYEQYF.